This T cell receptor (beta chain) was sequenced for a study of T-cell reconstitution after alpha-beta-depleted transplantation in children. Overall study results and limits: By about two months after transplant, alpha-beta T cells reportedly arose from several hundred graft clones that had expanded. Certain patients had high TCRbeta diversity at day 60, and it came from recipient T cells and thymic progenitors that survived. Fresh T-cell production supplied most of the T-cell counts and diversity seen one year after transplant.

Trimming took off 8 bases at V and 3 bases at J, with 18 bases between the two ends. CDR1 and CDR2 (germline): SGHTA, FQGNSA. CDR3 length equals 15 residues. A few counts support this clonotype. No antigen is known for it. TCRbeta library construction was performed incorporating unique molecular identifiers. MiXCR was run by TCRdb on the PCR reads, yielding one entry per CDR3 protein. Counted here are just over 950,000 distinct CDR3 sequences, about 31% occurring once; the ten biggest clones make up more than 25%. Sequences were derived from PBMCs, mostly from graft donor cells, sampled 360 days after TCRalphabeta/CD19-depleted stem cell transplant. The TCR comes from a boy in the first two years of life who had a stem cell transplant for SCID, so the T cells may come from the graft donor. The chain carries TRBV7-2 and TRBJ2-3; D is perhaps TRBD2 (7 bases). CDR3 sequence: CASAGAWVRTDTQYF. The CDR3 DNA is TGTGCCAGCGCGGGGGCCTGGGTAAGGACAGATACGCAGTATTTT.